These 8 T cell receptor beta chains share one sample of origin, sequenced in a study of blood T cell repertoires in COVID-19. Using immunoSEQ multiplex PCR, the repertoire was profiled, and TCRdb retains in-frame clones only, with some absent. The table shows around 120,000 clones, with 78% occurring only once. The specimen was peripheral blood. These receptors were taken from a man aged 70 or older with acute or convalescent COVID-19.

This chain uses TRBV6-5 with TRBJ1-2; D gene uncertain. V lost 6 bases and J lost 2, with 10 bases in between. This CDR3 comprises 13 residues. Looked up from germline, CDR1 is MNHEY and CDR2 is SVGAGI. CDR3 DNA sequence: TGTGCCAGCAGCCAAGGACTCAACTATGGCTACACCTTC. This codes for CASSQGLNYGYTF.

This clone has just a few counts. The chain couples TRBV6-2 or TRBV6-3 to TRBJ1-2; 9 positions agree with TRBD1. Looked up from germline, CDR1 is MNHEY and CDR2 is SVGEGT. The CDR3 has 14 amino acids. V was clipped by 5 bases and J by 8 bases; unmatched bases: 9. Here the CDR3 DNA reads TGTGCCAGCAGTAGAGAACAGGGGGCTACGGGCTACACCTTC. Translation gives CASSREQGATGYTF.

The gene calls are TRBV18 and TRBJ2-3; maybe TRBD1 (5 bases). This CDR3 comprises 15 residues. Germline values: CDR1 KGHSH, CDR2 LQKENI. V gave up 6 bases and J gave up 0 bases, with 13 bases separating them. The CDR3 bases are TGTGCCAGCTCTTCGCTGACAGCTAGCACAGATACGCAGTATTTT. It codes for CASSSLTASTDTQYF. Full variable domain (outside the CDR3, taken from reference TRBV18 and TRBJ2-3): NAGVMQNPRHLVRRRGQEARLRCSPMKGHSHVYWYRQLPEEGLKFMVYLQKENIIDESGMPKERFSAEFPKEGPSILRIQQVVRGDSAAYFCASSSLTASTDTQYFGPGTRLTVL.

The V and J genes are TRBV3-1 (or the pseudogene TRBV3-2) and TRBJ2-7, with 9 nucleotides matching TRBD1. The CDR3 has 15 amino acids. Germline trimming cut 2 bases from V and 2 bases from J; bases unmatched to any gene: 4. Germline V CDR1 and CDR2: LGHDT, YNNKEL (reference sequence). CDR3 nucleotide sequence: TGTGCCAGCAGCCAACTCCGGGACAGGGCCTACGAGCAGTACTTC. It is translated as CASSQLRDRAYEQYF.

The chain carries TRBV25-1 and TRBJ1-2; D is possibly TRBD1 (6 bases). Germline loops: CDR1 MGHDK, CDR2 SYGVNS. V shed 5 bases and J shed 12 bases, with 16 bases lying between them. The CDR3 length is 12 residues. CDR3 residues: CASSLGQGLHTF. CDR3 DNA: TGTGCCAGCAGTCTGGGCCAGGGGCTCCACACCTTC.

The V gene is TRBV9, the J gene TRBJ2-2; TRBD2 might be the D (5 bases). The V gene's germline CDR1 is SGDLS and CDR2 YYNGEE. V lost 0 bases and J 6 bases, leaving 15 bases between the germline ends. CDR3 size: 16 residues. The CDR3 sequence is CASSVVTGSGPGELFF. CDR3 in DNA: TGTGCCAGCAGCGTAGTTACGGGGAGTGGACCCGGGGAGCTGTTTTTT.

The chain uses TRBV19 and TRBJ1-4, with D possibly matching TRBD1 (5 bases). Germline V gene sequence: CDR1 LNHDA, CDR2 SQIVND (reference sequence). Trimming stripped 1 base from V and 8 bases from J, with 17 bases between. This CDR3 spans 16 amino acids. The CDR3 sequence: CASSIGQIGGWEKLFF. CDR3 DNA sequence: TGTGCCAGTAGTATAGGACAGATCGGCGGTTGGGAAAAACTGTTTTTT.

V is TRBV5-1 and J is TRBJ1-3; D perhaps matches TRBD1 (5 bases). V was pared by 3 bases and J by 0 bases, with 10 bases between. Per the germline V gene, CDR1 is SGHRS and CDR2 is YFSETQ. The CDR3 contains 15 residues. CDR3 DNA sequence: TGCGCCAGCAGCTGGGACTCCTACTCTGGAAACACCATATATTTT. This sequence encodes CASSWDSYSGNTIYF.